This TCR beta chain was recovered during a study of beta chain features in type 1 diabetes listed by TCRdb under 2018. Regarding the study in general: Mean age, gender distribution, total cell number and subset yield were not different between patients and healthy donors. A total of 100 million to 140 million sorted cells were examined across all samples, and the number of cells per subset was strongly correlated with RNA yield. Regulatory and stem cell-like memory subsets were isolated from only 8 patients and roughly 8 healthy donors, whereas naive and central memory subsets came from all 28 donors. The study compared the TCRB repertoires of sorted circulating CD4+ T cell subsets in recently diagnosed type 1 diabetes patients with those in matched healthy donors. Findings and caveats that apply to the study as a whole: Sequencing cDNA rather than genomic DNA could over-represent highly expressing activated cells, although activation and CD3 levels did not differ between groups. Type 1 diabetes patients showed a moderate but significant shortening of TCRB CDR3 length in all four CD4+ subsets. Naive, central memory and regulatory TCRB repertoires appeared to be more alike among patients than among healthy donors. Fewer insertions and more nucleotide deletions at VDJ recombination sites were observed in patients with type 1 diabetes, implying thymic rearrangement abnormalities. PCR may preferentially amplify shorter templates, but because patient and control samples were amplified and corrected together, any resulting skew would affect both groups equally. Only small numbers of individuals were included in the HLA sub-analyses, which left unresolved whether HLA type had any influence on TCRB rearrangement.

Each donor gave one peripheral blood draw, about 100 mL on average, collected into heparinised tubes. A BD FACSAria II was used to sort naive, central memory, regulatory and stem cell-like memory CD4+ T cells with a panel that included CD45RO, CCR7, CD25, CD127, CD95 and CD27. Purity was above 95% for every sorted population. PBMCs were separated immediately by Lymphoprep density gradient centrifugation and were stained directly, without being cultured. Samples were stained and sorted in pairs, with one healthy donor and one patient per experiment, so that batch effects were minimized. The High Capacity cDNA Reverse Transcription Kit was used to reverse transcribe all of the isolated RNA, meaning that expressed TCRB transcripts were what got sequenced. Deep immunoSEQ sequencing was performed on naive, central memory and regulatory T cell samples, with an average of around 3.4 million total reads per sample. Sorted cells were lysed in RLT buffer and RNA was extracted with DNase-treated RNeasy Micro or Mini kits, depending on cell number. To prevent cross-contamination, every cell subset was processed on its own, while patient and healthy donor samples were processed together. TCRB sequences were amplified from cDNA with the immunoSEQ multiplex PCR, producing 87-bp fragments spanning the CDR3 region. Sequencing of the amplicons was performed on the Illumina HiSeq platform. The original pipeline was this. PCR bias was corrected computationally using synthetic template baselines, and reads within Hamming distance 2 were collapsed, with unmergeable singletons discarded. Reads were aligned to IMGT to assign V, D and J genes, CDR3 length, and insertions or deletions at six rearrangement sites. Within each subset, clonotype counts were normalized to the number of sorted cells before true diversity and Gini coefficients were calculated with the tcR R package. Repertoire sharing was quantified using the overlap coefficient calculated on TCRB nucleotide sequences. Out-of-frame TCRB sequences from naive cells were analyzed as a proxy for the pre-selection repertoire. In TCRdb, the immuneACCESS table is reduced to in-frame sequences with V and J assigned. These tables do not hold every clone; where another copy was compared, an unresolved V gene accounts for under half, and the others remain unexplained. V and J calls and clone size come straight from that table; D and trimming were deduced from the DNA. For this sample there are roughly 330,000 clones; around 10% appear just once. Approximately 0.016% of the sample rests with the top ten.

This clone appeared a few times. Its target antigen remains unknown. No base-level quality is on record; no much larger clone is a single base apart. The specimen sequenced was naive CD4+ T cells from blood. The cell subset or site label on this specimen signifies: true naive CD4+ T cells. The receptor's source is a woman aged 30 to 39 in good health.

The nucleotides read TGTGCCAGCAGTTTATGGGGCAGCCTCTCCTACGAGCAGTACTTC. Its translation reads: CASSLWGSLSYEQYF. The chain links TRBV28 with TRBJ2-7; no D gene is confidently identified. The germline V gene yields MDHEN for CDR1 and SYDVKM for CDR2. V lost 0 bases and J lost 0 bases; the stretch between them is 9 bases long. From the cysteine up to the phenylalanine, the CDR3 has a length of 15 residues. The sequence is cut down to CDR3 DNA, 45 bases in frame from base 1.